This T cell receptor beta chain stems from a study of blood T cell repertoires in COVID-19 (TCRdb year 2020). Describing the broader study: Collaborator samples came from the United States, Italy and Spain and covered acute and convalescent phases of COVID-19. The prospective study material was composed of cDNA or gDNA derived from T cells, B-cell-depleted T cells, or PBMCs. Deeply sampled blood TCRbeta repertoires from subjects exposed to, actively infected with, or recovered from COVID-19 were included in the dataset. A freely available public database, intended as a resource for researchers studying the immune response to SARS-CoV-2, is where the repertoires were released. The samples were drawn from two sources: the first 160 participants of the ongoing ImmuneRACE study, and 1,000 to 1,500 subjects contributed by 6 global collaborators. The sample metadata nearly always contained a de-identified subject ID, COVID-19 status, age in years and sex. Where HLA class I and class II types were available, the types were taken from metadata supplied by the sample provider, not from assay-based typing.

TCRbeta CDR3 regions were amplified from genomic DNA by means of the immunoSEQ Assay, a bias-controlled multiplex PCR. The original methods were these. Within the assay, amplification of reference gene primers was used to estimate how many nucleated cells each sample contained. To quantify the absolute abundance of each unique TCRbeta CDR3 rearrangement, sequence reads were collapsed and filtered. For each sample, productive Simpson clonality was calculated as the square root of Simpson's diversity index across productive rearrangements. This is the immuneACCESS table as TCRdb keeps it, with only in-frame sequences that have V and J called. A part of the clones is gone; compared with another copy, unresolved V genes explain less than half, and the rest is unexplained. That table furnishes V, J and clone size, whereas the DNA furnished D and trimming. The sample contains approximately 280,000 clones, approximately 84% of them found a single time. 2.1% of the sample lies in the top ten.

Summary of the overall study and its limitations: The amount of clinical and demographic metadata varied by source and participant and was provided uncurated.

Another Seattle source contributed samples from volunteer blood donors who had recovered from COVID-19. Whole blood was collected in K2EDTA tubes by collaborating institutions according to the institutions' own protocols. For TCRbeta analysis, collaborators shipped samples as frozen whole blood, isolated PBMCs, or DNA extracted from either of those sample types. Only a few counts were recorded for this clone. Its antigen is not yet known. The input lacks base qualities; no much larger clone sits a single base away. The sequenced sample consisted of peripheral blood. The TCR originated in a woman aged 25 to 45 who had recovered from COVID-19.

The bases read TGTGCCAGCAGCTTCGCAGGGGAAGACGAGCAGTACTTC. It specifies CASSFAGEDEQYF. The chain links TRBV11-1 with TRBJ2-7, and perhaps TRBD1 as D gene, on 6 matching bases. Reading from cysteine to phenylalanine, the CDR3 counts 13 amino acids. Only the CDR3 region is kept as DNA, spanning 39 bases read in frame from base 1. Trimming removed 3 bases from V and 5 bases from J, leaving 11 bases between the germline ends. Based on the germline V gene (reference sequence), the CDR1 and CDR2 sequences are SGHAT and FQDESV. Outside the CDR3, residues come from the reference TRBV11-1 and TRBJ2-7 proteins, so the full variable domain is: EAEVAQSPRYKITEKSQAVAFWCDPISGHATLYWYRQILGQGPELLVQFQDESVVDDSQLPKDRFSAERLKGVDSTLKIQPAELGDSAMYLCASSFAGEDEQYFGPGTRLTVT.